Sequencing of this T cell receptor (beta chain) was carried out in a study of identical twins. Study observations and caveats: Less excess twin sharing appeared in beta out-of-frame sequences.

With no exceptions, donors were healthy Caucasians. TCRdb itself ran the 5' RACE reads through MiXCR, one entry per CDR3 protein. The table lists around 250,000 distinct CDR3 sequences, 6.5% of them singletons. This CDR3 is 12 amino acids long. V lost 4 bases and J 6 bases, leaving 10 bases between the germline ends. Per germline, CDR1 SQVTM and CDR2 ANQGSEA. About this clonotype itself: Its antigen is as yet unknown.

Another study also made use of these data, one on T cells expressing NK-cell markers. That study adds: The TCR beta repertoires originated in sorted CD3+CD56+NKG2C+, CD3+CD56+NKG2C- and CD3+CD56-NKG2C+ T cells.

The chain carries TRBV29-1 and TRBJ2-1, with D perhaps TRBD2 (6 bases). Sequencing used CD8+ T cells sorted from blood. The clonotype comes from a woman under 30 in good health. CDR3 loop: CSVGEATNEQFF. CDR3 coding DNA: TGCAGCGTTGGGGAGGCTACCAATGAGCAGTTCTTC.